This T cell receptor beta chain was sequenced in a study of blood T cell repertoires in COVID-19. The overall study: Whether acute or convalescent, the COVID-19 samples came from the United States, Italy and Spain. Sample material is recorded as cDNA or gDNA derived from T cells, B-cell-depleted T cells, or PBMCs.

CDR1 SGDLS and CDR2 YYNGEE come from the germline V gene. This CDR3 comprises 15 residues. Deletions cut 3 bases from V and 0 bases from J, with 11 bases between. TCRdb's table, derived via immunoSEQ multiplex PCR, lists solely in-frame clones and lacks some. The sample gives roughly 100,000 clones, 91% of which show up once; roughly 5.5% is in the top ten. This sequence joins TRBV9 and TRBJ2-3; the D gene is possibly TRBD1 (5 bases). The sequencing sample was made of peripheral blood. This receptor was obtained from a human donor in a cohort sampled during active COVID-19. The CDR3 loop reads CASSEGPSSTDTQYF. The CDR3 coding sequence is TGTGCCAGCAGCGAGGGGCCGTCTAGCACAGATACGCAGTATTTT.